This is a list of T cell receptor beta chains from one sample in a study of identical twins. MiXCR was run by TCRdb on the 5' RACE reads, yielding one entry per CDR3 protein. The top ten clones hold roughly 0.3% of a sample with roughly 1.6 million distinct CDR3 sequences, 25% to 35% of them seen once. Sequenced material: cord blood. Every receptor here comes from a newborn girl in good health. Both conserved end residues are part of each CDR3. A D gene is named only where the DNA matches it firmly. A row's size may be missing; if present it is once, few, many or a size class.

once	-	TRBV5-1	TRBJ1-1	CASSLVTAGTEAFF	TGCGCCAGCAGCTTGGTTACCGCGGGCACTGAAGCTTTCTTT
few	-	TRBV9	TRBJ2-3	CASSVETLTDTQYF	TGTGCCAGCAGCGTGGAGACCCTCACAGATACGCAGTATTTT
few	-	TRBV2	TRBJ2-1	CASSVPNEQFF	TGTGCCAGCAGTGTCCCAAATGAGCAGTTCTTC
few	-	TRBV20-1	TRBJ2-7	CSADADGPGQYF	TGCAGTGCTGATGCAGACGGGCCTGGGCAGTACTTC
-	-	TRBV25-1	TRBJ1-2	CASSEGDSLYGYTF	TGTGCCAGCAGTGAAGGTGACAGTCTCTATGGCTACACCTTC
-	TRBD1	TRBV20-1	TRBJ2-1	CSARVLGQGNRNEQFF	TGCAGTGCTAGAGTCCTGGGACAGGGGAATAGGAATGAGCAGTTCTTC
-	TRBD1	TRBV30	TRBJ1-2	CAWSPPTGNYGYTF	TGTGCCTGGAGCCCCCCGACAGGGAACTATGGCTACACCTTC
-	TRBD1	TRBV6-1	TRBJ1-5	CASSELDRGNQPQHF	TGTGCCAGCAGTGAATTGGACAGGGGGAATCAGCCCCAGCATTTT
few	-	TRBV5-1	TRBJ2-2	CASSLEFGLKTGELFF	TGCGCCAGCAGCTTGGAGTTTGGCCTGAAGACCGGGGAGCTGTTTTTT
-	-	TRBV12-3/TRBV12-4	TRBJ2-3	CASSWTTPSTDTQYF	TGTGCCAGCAGTTGGACTACCCCTAGCACAGATACGCAGTATTTT
-	TRBD2	TRBV9	TRBJ2-2	CASSPLGTIGSGELFF	TGTGCCAGCAGCCCGCTTGGGACTATAGGGTCCGGGGAGCTGTTTTTT
few	-	TRBV6-6	TRBJ2-1	CASNNRGYEQFF	TGTGCCAGCAACAATAGGGGGTATGAGCAGTTCTTC
-	-	TRBV3-1	TRBJ2-7	CASSQDLWGNEQYF	TGTGCCAGCAGCCAAGATCTTTGGGGGAACGAGCAGTACTTC
-	-	TRBV12-3/TRBV12-4	TRBJ1-1	CASRRASSTEAFF	TGTGCCAGCAGACGAGCCTCGAGCACTGAAGCTTTCTTT
few	-	TRBV6-1	TRBJ1-1	CASSERGFITEAFF	TGTGCCAGCAGTGAACGGGGGTTTATCACTGAAGCTTTCTTT
few	TRBD2	TRBV20-1	TRBJ2-7	CSAHIAGVGYEQYF	TGCAGTGCGCATATAGCGGGAGTCGGCTACGAGCAGTACTTC
-	TRBD2	TRBV29-1	TRBJ2-7	CSVSRLAGVYNEQYF	TGCAGCGTTTCACGACTAGCGGGAGTATACAATGAGCAGTACTTC
many	-	TRBV20-1	TRBJ2-7	CSARDGLVSYEQYF	TGCAGTGCTAGAGATGGACTCGTTTCCTACGAGCAGTACTTC
many	TRBD2	TRBV12-3/TRBV12-4	TRBJ2-3	CASSWTSGRDTQYF	TGTGCCAGCAGCTGGACTAGCGGGAGAGATACGCAGTATTTT
few	-	TRBV7-2	TRBJ2-1	CASSLWPLGGGATIEQFF	TGTGCCAGCAGCTTATGGCCCTTAGGAGGGGGCGCTACAATTGAGCAGTTCTTC
few	-	TRBV20-1	TRBJ2-7	CSAGPRSRGYEQYF	TGCAGTGCGGGGCCGCGGTCAAGAGGCTACGAGCAGTACTTC
once	-	TRBV12-1	TRBJ2-2	CASSFVTSGGANTGELFF	TGTGCCAGCAGCTTTGTTACTAGCGGGGGGGCGAACACCGGGGAGCTGTTTTTT
-	TRBD2	TRBV25-1	TRBJ2-1	CASSALAGRGRYNEQFF	TGTGCCAGCAGTGCGCTAGCGGGAAGGGGACGGTACAATGAGCAGTTCTTC
-	-	TRBV28	TRBJ1-5	CASSRLPNQPQHF	TGTGCCAGCAGCCGACTGCCCAATCAGCCCCAGCATTTT
few	-	TRBV7-7	TRBJ2-5	CASSLVIQETQYF	TGTGCTAGCAGCTTAGTTATACAAGAGACCCAGTACTTC
few	-	TRBV12-3/TRBV12-4	TRBJ2-3	CASAAPDTQYF	TGTGCCAGCGCCGCCCCAGATACGCAGTATTTT
few	-	TRBV28	TRBJ1-2	CASSPGALNYGYTF	TGTGCCAGCAGTCCAGGGGCCCTCAACTATGGCTACACCTTC
-	TRBD2	TRBV7-8	TRBJ2-7	CASSLGPGGRPYEQYF	TGTGCCAGCAGCTTAGGCCCGGGGGGGAGGCCCTACGAGCAGTACTTC
-	TRBD1	TRBV29-1	TRBJ1-1	CSAAVDRGGPGEAFF	TGCAGCGCAGCAGTTGACAGGGGAGGGCCTGGGGAAGCTTTCTTT
-	-	TRBV12-3/TRBV12-4	TRBJ2-2	CATTWGGVGELFF	TGTGCCACCACTTGGGGTGGGGTCGGGGAGCTGTTTTTT
-	TRBD1	TRBV20-1	TRBJ2-3	CSARTGMGDTQYF	TGCAGTGCTAGGACAGGGATGGGTGATACGCAGTATTTT
-	TRBD1	TRBV10-3	TRBJ1-5	CAISERTGSNQPQHF	TGTGCCATCAGTGAGAGGACAGGCTCTAATCAGCCCCAGCATTTT
few	-	TRBV10-3	TRBJ2-7	CAISESRQNYEQYF	TGTGCCATCAGTGAGTCCAGGCAGAACTACGAGCAGTACTTC
-	-	TRBV28	TRBJ2-3	CASSQNLNTDTQYF	TGTGCCAGCAGTCAGAATCTCAACACAGATACGCAGTATTTT
-	-	TRBV6-1	TRBJ1-2	CASTQGRAGYGYTF	TGTGCCAGCACCCAGGGTAGGGCAGGCTATGGCTACACCTTC
-	-	TRBV18	TRBJ1-1	CASSHTQGIAFF	TGTGCCAGCTCCCACACTCAGGGGATAGCTTTCTTT
few	TRBD2	TRBV19	TRBJ2-7	CASSLRTSLNGGVPYEQYF	TGTGCCAGTAGTCTCCGGACTAGCCTGAATGGTGGTGTGCCCTACGAGCAGTACTTC
-	-	TRBV19	TRBJ2-3	CASSIEASTDTQYF	TGTGCCAGTAGTATTGAGGCCAGTACAGATACGCAGTATTTT
few	TRBD2	TRBV28	TRBJ2-3	CASSSRTSGRNPQTDTQYF	TGTGCCAGCAGTTCCCGGACTAGCGGGAGGAATCCCCAAACAGATACGCAGTATTTT
many	-	TRBV24-1	TRBJ2-4	CATSEIGQWEIKNIQYF	TGTGCCACCAGTGAGATCGGACAGTGGGAAATCAAAAACATTCAGTACTTC
-	-	TRBV6-1	TRBJ1-6	CASIEGLQSNSPLHF	TGTGCCAGCATTGAAGGGCTCCAGAGTAATTCACCCCTCCACTTT
-	TRBD2	TRBV9	TRBJ2-1	CASSVGLAARDEQFF	TGTGCCAGCAGCGTAGGTCTAGCGGCCCGCGATGAGCAGTTCTTC